Below are 23 T cell receptor beta chains sequenced from a single sample in a study of OX40 agonist ivuxolimab in advanced cancers. Preparation of the library involved the immunoSEQ multiplex PCR assay. TCRdb took over this immuneACCESS table, retaining in-frame rearrangements with V and J assigned. Such tables are incomplete; in checked studies, under half of the missing clones stem from an unresolved V gene, and the remainder is unexplained. A total of 30,000 to 40,000 clones appear in this sample, roughly four fifths of them only once. 20% to 25% of the sample lies in the top ten. Sequencing used CD4+ or CD8+ T cells sorted from blood, obtained in a trial of the OX40 agonist ivuxolimab. The receptors stem from an adult with an advanced solid tumor such as melanoma, head and neck, liver or kidney cancer.

In DNA, the CDR3 is TGTGCCAGCAGCCCCTCCCCCTTCGCTCAGGAGACCCAGTACTTC. This translates into CASSPSPFAQETQYF. V and J are TRBV7-6 and TRBJ2-5; no reliable D call. Germline V gene lookup returns CDR1 SGHVS and CDR2 FNYEAQ. The V end lost 5 bases, the J end lost 5 bases, and 18 bases lay between the germline ends. This CDR3 spans 15 amino acids.

The chain is built from TRBV7-6 and TRBJ1-5; maybe TRBD1 (6 bases). The CDR3 has 15 residues. V was cut by 1 base and J by 5 bases, with 12 bases left in between. Germline loops: CDR1 SGHVS, CDR2 FNYEAQ. The CDR3 nucleotides read TGTGCCAGCAGCTTAGAGGCAGGGGAGGATCAGCCCCAGCATTTT. Protein sequence: CASSLEAGEDQPQHF.

This chain uses TRBV9 with TRBJ2-5; the D gene is possibly TRBD2 (6 bases). V lost 1 base, J lost 5 bases, and 12 bases lay in between. Germline V gives CDR1 SGDLS, CDR2 YYNGEE. The CDR3 has 14 residues. The CDR3 spells CASSVRDFPETQYF. For the CDR3, the DNA is TGTGCCAGCAGCGTAAGGGACTTCCCCGAGACCCAGTACTTC.

The chain links TRBV19 to TRBJ2-1; 11 bases match TRBD2. The CDR3 sequence is 15 residues long. The ends lost 9 bases at V and 5 bases at J; junction bases unmatched: 9. Germline CDR1 and CDR2: LNHDA and SQIVND (reference sequence). Here the CDR3 reads CASGELAGANNEQFF. The CDR3 DNA follows: TGTGCCAGCGGCGAACTAGCGGGGGCAAACAATGAGCAGTTCTTC.

This rearrangement joins TRBV5-6 to TRBJ2-7; 8 nucleotides align to TRBD2. The CDR3 runs 17 residues. In germline, CDR1 is SGHDT, CDR2 YYEEEE. After removal of 0 bases from V and 5 bases from J, the junction contained 13 bases not matched to a gene. The CDR3 DNA reads TGTGCCAGCAGCTTGGAACTAGCGGCGGGAGTGGACGACGAGCAGTACTTC. Protein product: CASSLELAAGVDDEQYF.

This chain joins TRBV14 and TRBJ1-2; 9 nucleotides line up with TRBD1. Trimming cost V 5 bases and J 3 bases; bases outside gene matches: 4. The length of the CDR3 is 14 residues. Germline V gives CDR1 SGHDN, CDR2 FVKESK. CDR3 region: CASSLGQGDYGYTF. CDR3 DNA sequence: TGTGCCAGCAGCTTGGGACAGGGCGACTATGGCTACACCTTC.

The chain is built from TRBV10-3 and TRBJ1-5; TRBD1 might be the D (5 bases). Looked up from germline, CDR1 is ENHRY and CDR2 is SYGVKD. The ends were cut back, 0 bases at V and 2 bases at J, with 11 bases in the middle. The CDR3 length is 16 residues. In DNA, the CDR3 is TGTGCCATCAGTGAGTCAAGGGGTAGCGGCAATCAGCCCCAGCATTTT. Translating it yields CAISESRGSGNQPQHF.

The CDR3 spells CASSVGQGAYEQYF. CDR3 sequence (DNA): TGTGCCAGCAGTGTGGGACAGGGGGCGTACGAGCAGTACTTC. The gene calls are TRBV6-1 and TRBJ2-7; TRBD1 matches at 12 bases. The CDR3 is 14 amino acids. Germline V gene sequence: CDR1 MNHNS, CDR2 SASEGT. V lost 4 bases and J lost 4; bases outside the gene matches: 2.

The CDR3 bases are TGTGCCAGCGGACAGGGGGAAAGCTCCTATAATTCACCCCTCCACTTT. Translated: CASGQGESSYNSPLHF. The chain couples TRBV28 to TRBJ1-6; 10 nucleotides agree with TRBD1. This CDR3 is built from 16 residues. J gave up 0 bases and V 8 bases, and 4 bases lay outside the gene matches. The germline CDR1 and CDR2 sequences are MDHEN and SYDVKM.

The rearrangement uses TRBV6-1 and TRBJ2-1, with 10 bases identical to TRBD2. CDR3 length: 13 residues. Germline CDR1 reads MNHNS; CDR2 reads SASEGT. Trimming took 7 bases from V and 8 from J; bases not matched to a gene: 5. The CDR3 region is CASIGTSVDEQFF. The CDR3 DNA reads as TGTGCCAGCATCGGGACTAGCGTCGATGAGCAGTTCTTC.

The chain carries TRBV11-2 and TRBJ2-5; no reliable D call. V shed 1 base and J shed 5 bases, with 11 bases lying between them. The CDR3 runs to 14 residues. CDR1 SGHAT and CDR2 FQNNGV come from the germline V gene. The chain's CDR3 is CASSLGGVGETQYF. The CDR3 bases are TGTGCCAGCAGCTTAGGTGGGGTTGGGGAGACCCAGTACTTC.

The V call is TRBV5-4, the J call TRBJ1-1; 12 nucleotides match TRBD1. The junction had 9 bases not matched to a gene; V was cut back by 5 bases and J by 7 bases. Looked up from germline, CDR1 is SGHNT and CDR2 is YYREEE (reference sequence). The CDR3 is made up of 15 amino acids. The CDR3 DNA follows: TGTGCCAGCAGGAGGGGACAGGGGGCGTTAAATGAAGCTTTCTTT. Its translation is CASRRGQGALNEAFF.

This chain links TRBV6-5 with TRBJ2-1; 12 nucleotides line up with TRBD2. Germline V gives CDR1 MNHEY, CDR2 SVGAGI. V lost 5 bases to trimming and J lost 4 bases; unmatched junction nucleotides: 3. This CDR3 is built from 15 residues. The CDR3 protein is CASSQGLAGYNEQFF. The CDR3 DNA reads TGTGCCAGCAGTCAAGGACTAGCGGGGTACAATGAGCAGTTCTTC.

The chain links TRBV28 to TRBJ1-5; D is perhaps TRBD1 (6 bases). The CDR3 is 16 amino acids. With 1 base removed from V and 6 bases from J, the gap between germline ends came to 16 bases. Germline CDR1 reads MDHEN; CDR2 reads SYDVKM. The CDR3 region has the DNA TGTGCCAGCAGTTTATATCCCGGCAGGGGAACTCAGCCCCAGCATTTT. Translated: CASSLYPGRGTQPQHF.

The rearrangement uses TRBV7-9 and TRBJ2-7; D is perhaps TRBD1 or TRBD2 (7 bases each). The CDR3 spans 16 residues. V lost 3 bases to trimming and J lost 0 bases, with 15 bases between them. Germline loops: CDR1 SEHNR, CDR2 FQNEAQ (reference sequence). The chain's CDR3 is CASSLEGRGLSYEQYF. CDR3 nucleotides: TGTGCCAGCAGCTTGGAGGGGAGGGGGCTCTCCTACGAGCAGTACTTC.

This clone has just one count. Mismatch with germline at one junction end may stem from a read error. The V and J genes are TRBV7-7 and TRBJ2-1; TRBD1 might be the D (6 bases). This CDR3 region has 13 residues. Per the germline V gene, CDR1 is SSHAT and CDR2 is FNYEAQ (reference sequence). The CDR3 region is CASSLGVGHQGFF. The CDR3, as DNA: TGTGCTAGCAGCTTAGGGGTGGGACATCAGGGGTTCTTC.

The chain carries TRBV6-1 and TRBJ1-1, with D unresolved. With 7 bases removed from V and 5 bases from J, the gap between germline ends came to 14 bases. CDR1 is MNHNS and CDR2 is SASEGT in the germline V gene. The CDR3 is 13 residues long. CDR3 protein: CASITRGLTEAFF. CDR3 nucleotide sequence: TGTGCCAGCATAACCCGCGGGTTGACTGAAGCTTTCTTT.

The chain uses TRBV27 and TRBJ2-5, with 7 bases that match TRBD2. J lost 4 bases, V lost 2 bases, and 4 bases had no gene match. CDR1 and CDR2 from the germline V gene are MNHEY and SMNVEV (reference sequence). This CDR3 comprises 14 residues. CDR3: CASSLGGEGETQYF. In DNA, the CDR3 is TGTGCCAGCAGTTTAGGAGGGGAGGGAGAGACCCAGTACTTC.

The rearrangement links TRBV19 to TRBJ2-1; weak D call: TRBD2 (7 bases). V was pared by 9 bases and J by 2 bases, with 23 bases between. CDR1 and CDR2 (germline): LNHDA, SQIVND (reference sequence). There are 17 residues in the CDR3. The CDR3 reads CASSLTGGDLTYNEQFF. In DNA form, the CDR3 reads TGTGCCAGCTCACTAACGGGGGGCGACCTAACCTACAATGAGCAGTTCTTC.

The chain joins TRBV6-1 to TRBJ2-7; 9 positions match TRBD2. Germline CDR1 reads MNHNS; CDR2 reads SASEGT. V was pared by 9 bases and J by 2 bases, with 11 bases of the junction left unmatched. The CDR3 is made up of 15 amino acids. CDR3 DNA: TGTGCCAGTCCCAGCGGGGCGGGAGGGGCCTACGAGCAGTACTTC. Translated: CASPSGAGGAYEQYF.

The J gene is TRBJ2-5, the V gene TRBV13, with 12 bases aligning to TRBD2. From germline, CDR1 is PRHDT and CDR2 FYEKMQ (reference sequence). The CDR3 extends over 15 amino acids. Trimming at V came to 4 bases and at J to 1 base, leaving 1 base not matched to a gene. The CDR3 DNA follows: TGTGCCAGCAGCTCGGGACTAGCGGGCCAAGAGACCCAGTACTTC. Its protein is CASSSGLAGQETQYF.

The V gene is TRBV27, the J gene TRBJ2-3, with D possibly TRBD1 on 6 matching bases. V was trimmed by 7 bases and J by 2 bases, leaving 16 bases between them. Germline V gene sequence: CDR1 MNHEY, CDR2 SMNVEV (reference sequence). The CDR3 has 15 residues. CDR3 region: CASMVATGFTDTQYF. The CDR3 DNA reads TGTGCCAGCATGGTCGCGACAGGATTCACAGATACGCAGTATTTT.

V is TRBV9 and J is TRBJ2-5; no definite D call. The CDR3 is 13 residues long. V lost 4 bases to trimming and J lost 4 bases, with 11 bases between them. The germline CDR1 and CDR2 sequences are SGDLS and YYNGEE. The CDR3 bases are TGTGCCAGCAGCCCAGACCAAGTAGAGACCCAGTACTTC. Residues: CASSPDQVETQYF.